These 23 T cell receptor beta chains originate from one sample sequenced in a study of T cells in Graves' hyperthyroidism and ophthalmopathy. Using RNA transcripts as the source, TCR beta CDR3 regions were amplified. RT-PCR in the first round (using the HTBI primer set) targeted the TCR CDR3. TCRdb re-derived calls from the multiplex PCR reads in MiXCR, one entry per CDR3 protein. This sample has around 400,000 distinct CDR3 sequences; less than 15% occur once, and the top ten carry 9.2%. Material for sequencing was blood. The receptors derive from a woman younger than 30 with Graves' hyperthyroidism.

This clonotype was detected many times. The V call is TRBV6-1, the J call TRBJ1-5; D is perhaps TRBD1 (5 bases). Trimming took off 2 bases at V and 3 bases at J, with 14 bases between the two ends. CDR1 MNHNS and CDR2 SASEGT come from the germline V gene. This CDR3 has 16 amino acids. CDR3 nucleotides: TGTGCCAGCAGTGAATGGGTCCAGGACATCAATCAGCCCCAGCATTTT. The encoded protein is CASSEWVQDINQPQHF.

V usage is TRBV11-2 and J usage is TRBJ1-3, with 10 nucleotides matching TRBD1. The CDR3 has 17 amino acids. CDR1 SGHAT and CDR2 FQNNGV come from the germline V gene. Trimming removed 7 bases from V and 4 bases from J; junction bases left unmatched: 13. The chain's CDR3 is CASKSYSGQGGGNTIYF. As DNA, the CDR3 is TGTGCCAGCAAATCGTATTCCGGACAGGGGGGAGGAAACACCATATATTTT.

In its sample, this clonotype was seen many times. The chain joins TRBV2 to TRBJ2-7; D is perhaps TRBD1 (6 bases). Looked up from germline, CDR1 is SNHLY and CDR2 is FYNNEI. CDR3 length: 15 residues. V lost 7 bases to trimming and J lost 2 bases, with 18 bases between them. In nucleotides, the CDR3 is TGTGCCAGCAAAGGGGGAGAGACCTTGACCTACGAGCAGTACTTC. Translated: CASKGGETLTYEQYF.

This clonotype was recorded a few times. V is TRBV20-1 and J is TRBJ2-7; TRBD1 might be the D (5 bases). V dropped 0 bases and J dropped 3 bases, with 15 bases sitting between them. The CDR3 totals 15 residues. Germline loops: CDR1 DFQATT, CDR2 SNEGSKA (reference sequence). CDR3 in DNA: TGCAGTGCTAGAGATCGGCAGGGCAATCTCTACGAGCAGTACTTC. Protein: CSARDRQGNLYEQYF.

This chain links TRBV6-1 with TRBJ2-7, with D hard to call. Per the germline V gene, CDR1 is MNHNS and CDR2 is SASEGT. Trimming left V 6 bases short and J 3 bases short, with 15 bases between. The CDR3 runs to 14 residues. This CDR3 reads CASSLSSLVYEQYF. In DNA form, the CDR3 reads TGTGCCAGCAGCCTCTCCAGCCTGGTCTACGAGCAGTACTTC.

The gene calls are TRBV20-1 and TRBJ2-1; the match to TRBD1 covers 9 bases. The V gene end was trimmed by 1 base and the J gene end by 6 bases; junction bases not matched to a gene: 10. Germline CDR1 is DFQATT and CDR2 is SNEGSKA (reference sequence). The CDR3 covers 16 residues. CDR3 sequence: CSARAPGQGRSNEQFF. Written as DNA, the CDR3 is TGCAGTGCTAGAGCCCCGGGACAGGGCCGATCCAATGAGCAGTTCTTC.

The table lists this clonotype with many counts. The chain links TRBV6-1 to TRBJ1-1; D not resolved. CDR1 MNHNS and CDR2 SASEGT come from the germline V gene. The CDR3 is made up of 12 amino acids. V was pared by 5 bases and J by 6 bases, with 10 bases between. CDR3 nucleotides: TGTGCCAGCAGTTCCGTGATCGCTGAAGCTTTCTTT. Translation gives CASSSVIAEAFF.

This chain joins TRBV6-1 and TRBJ2-3; D is perhaps TRBD2 (7 bases). Trimming stripped 4 bases from V and 2 bases from J, with 16 bases between. Germline lookup yields CDR1 MNHNS and CDR2 SASEGT. There are 16 residues in the CDR3. Written as DNA, the CDR3 is TGTGCCAGCAGTGGAGGGGGGGGCCCCCCCACAGATACGCAGTATTTT. Protein product: CASSGGGGPPTDTQYF.

This clonotype was counted a few times. CDR3 residues: CASSQSRLVGETQYF. As DNA, the CDR3 is TGTGCCAGCAGCCAAAGTCGACTAGTTGGCGAGACCCAGTACTTC. V and J are TRBV4-2 and TRBJ2-5; D might be TRBD2 (6 bases). V gave up 2 bases and J gave up 5 bases, with 15 bases separating them. The CDR3 spans 15 residues. CDR1 and CDR2 from the germline V gene are LGHNA and YNFKEQ.

This clonotype has ten or more counts. The rearrangement links TRBV9 to TRBJ2-7, with D maybe TRBD2 (5 bases). Germline lookup yields CDR1 SGDLS and CDR2 YYNGEE. The ends were cut back, 4 bases at V and 3 bases at J, with 14 bases in the middle. This CDR3 has 14 amino acids. The CDR3 protein is CASSPPGSHYEQYF. CDR3 DNA sequence: TGTGCCAGCAGCCCCCCGGGGTCTCACTACGAGCAGTACTTC.

Ten or more counts support this clonotype. The chain carries TRBV11-2 and TRBJ2-3, with TRBD2 as a possible D gene (6 bases). Germline CDR1 and CDR2: SGHAT and FQNNGV. The CDR3 has 13 residues. Between the trimmed V and J ends, which lost 1 base and 4 bases, there was a span of 6 bases. CDR3 protein: CASSLAGADTQYF. For the CDR3, the DNA is TGTGCCAGCAGCTTAGCGGGAGCAGATACGCAGTATTTT.

This clonotype was observed a few times. This sequence joins TRBV19 and TRBJ2-2; D tentatively fits TRBD1 or TRBD2 (5 bases each). Germline CDR1 and CDR2: LNHDA and SQIVND (reference sequence). V lost 8 bases, J lost 3 bases, and 10 bases lay in between. There are 13 residues in the CDR3. CDR3 bases: TGTGCCAGTCCGGGACCATACACCGGGGAGCTGTTTTTT. Translation gives CASPGPYTGELFF.

The chain couples TRBV27 to TRBJ1-6, with a weak D call TRBD1 (5 bases). Trimming took off 3 bases at V and 7 bases at J, with 10 bases between the two ends. CDR1 and CDR2 from the germline V gene are MNHEY and SMNVEV (reference sequence). This CDR3 has 14 amino acids. The CDR3, as DNA: TGTGCCAGCAGTTTTGGCAGGGCGAATTCACCCCTCCACTTT. Its translation: CASSFGRANSPLHF.

CDR3 loop: CASSSLVSYEQYF. For the CDR3, the DNA is TGTGCCAGCAGCTCTCTCGTGTCCTACGAGCAGTACTTC. The chain has TRBV5-6 and TRBJ2-7; no reliable D call. The germline V and J ends were trimmed by 3 bases and 1 base, with 8 bases remaining between them. The CDR3 runs to 13 residues. Per germline, CDR1 SGHDT and CDR2 YYEEEE.

With regard to this clonotype: A much larger clone differs by one base, so this may be a read error. The chain links TRBV4-1 to TRBJ2-3, with TRBD1 matching over 9 bases. The germline CDR1 and CDR2 sequences are MGHRA and YSYEKL. The V and J ends lost 1 base and 2 bases, in that order; junction bases with no gene match: 7. This CDR3 has 17 residues. CDR3 sequence reads: CASSQGAGQGFTDTQYF. In DNA, the CDR3 is TGCGCCAGCAGCCAAGGGGCGGGACAGGGATTCACAGATACGCAGTATTTT.

In this sample, this clonotype turned up many times. The rearrangement joins TRBV28 to TRBJ1-2; 7 nucleotides agree with TRBD1. V shed 5 bases, J shed 0 bases, and the junction held 3 bases outside the gene matches. In germline, CDR1 is MDHEN, CDR2 SYDVKM. The CDR3 has 14 residues. CDR3 sequence reads: CASSPGTANYGYTF. CDR3 coding DNA: TGTGCCAGCAGTCCAGGGACAGCTAACTATGGCTACACCTTC.

This rearrangement joins TRBV5-1 to TRBJ1-1, with TRBD1 identical over 10 bases. CDR3 length equals 15 residues. After removal of 4 bases from V and 3 bases from J, the junction contained 6 bases not matched to a gene. Germline CDR1 reads SGHRS; CDR2 reads YFSETQ. The CDR3 loop reads CASSAGQGRYTEAFF. CDR3 coding DNA: TGCGCCAGCAGCGCGGGACAGGGGAGGTACACTGAAGCTTTCTTT. Looking up the rest from reference TRBV5-1 and TRBJ1-1 gives the full variable domain: KAGVTQTPRYLIKTRGQQVTLSCSPISGHRSVSWYQQTPGQGLQFLFEYFSETQRNKGNFPGRFSGRQFSNSRSEMNVSTLELGDSALYLCASSAGQGRYTEAFFGQGTRLTVV.

The table lists this clonotype with a count of one. The V call is TRBV2, the J call TRBJ2-5, with unresolved D. V shed 6 bases and J shed 6 bases, with 11 bases lying between them. The CDR3 spans 12 residues. Germline CDR1 reads SNHLY; CDR2 reads FYNNEI. The CDR3: CASSVPRKTQYF. For the CDR3, the DNA is TGTGCCAGCAGCGTACCCCGCAAGACCCAGTACTTC.

In this sample, this clonotype turned up many times. The rearrangement uses TRBV27 and TRBJ2-7; 7 positions agree with TRBD2. The CDR3 extends over 15 amino acids. Trimming removed 5 bases from V and 3 bases from J; junction bases left unmatched: 10. The germline gives CDR1 MNHEY, CDR2 SMNVEV (reference sequence). The CDR3 nucleotides read TGTGCCAGCAGTCATTCCGGGGAGGGGATCTACGAGCAGTACTTC. This encodes CASSHSGEGIYEQYF.

As concerns this clonotype: This may stem from a read error, because a much larger clone lies one nucleotide away. The rearrangement links TRBV6-5 to TRBJ2-7; D ambiguous. Germline loops: CDR1 MNHEY, CDR2 SVGAGI. CDR3 size: 14 residues. The CDR3 nucleotides read TGTGCCAACAGTTACTCGGCCAACTCCTACGAGCAGTACTTC. It specifies CANSYSANSYEQYF.

The J gene is TRBJ1-5, the V gene TRBV4-1; 9 positions agree with TRBD1. The V gene's germline CDR1 is MGHRA and CDR2 YSYEKL. V lost 0 bases and J lost 7; bases outside the gene matches: 7. There are 16 residues in the CDR3. The chain's CDR3 is CASSQDLGTGNQPQHF. The CDR3 bases are TGCGCCAGCAGCCAAGATCTTGGGACAGGGAACCAGCCCCAGCATTTT.

This clonotype came up many times. The chain has TRBV11-2 and TRBJ1-1, with D possibly being TRBD1 (5 bases). The CDR3 runs 14 residues. With 5 bases removed from V and 4 bases from J, the gap between germline ends came to 14 bases. CDR1 is SGHAT, CDR2 FQNNGV, per germline. CDR3 loop: CASSIRAGTTEAFF. DNA for the CDR3: TGTGCCAGCAGCATACGGGCAGGGACCACTGAAGCTTTCTTT.

In this sample, this clonotype turned up many times. The chain employs TRBV20-1 and TRBJ2-5; 10 bases match TRBD2. The CDR3 consists of 13 residues. The germline CDR1 and CDR2 sequences are DFQATT and SNEGSKA (reference sequence). The trim removed 6 bases at V and 4 bases at J, leaving 5 bases unmatched. Written as DNA, the CDR3 is TGCAGTGCAGTAGCGGGGGGCAGAGAGACCCAGTACTTC. The encoded protein is CSAVAGGRETQYF.